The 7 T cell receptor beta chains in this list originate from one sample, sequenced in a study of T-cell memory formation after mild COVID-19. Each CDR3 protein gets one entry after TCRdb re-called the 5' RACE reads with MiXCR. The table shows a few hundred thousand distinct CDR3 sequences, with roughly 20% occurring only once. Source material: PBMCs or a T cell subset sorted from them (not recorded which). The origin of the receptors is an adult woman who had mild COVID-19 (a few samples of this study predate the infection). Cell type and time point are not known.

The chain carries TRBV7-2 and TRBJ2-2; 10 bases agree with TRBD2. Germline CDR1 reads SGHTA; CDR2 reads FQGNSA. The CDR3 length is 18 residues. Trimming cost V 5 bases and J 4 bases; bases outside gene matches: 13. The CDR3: CASSIVLVAGGPTGELFF. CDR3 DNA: TGTGCCAGCAGCATCGTTCTTGTAGCGGGGGGTCCCACCGGGGAGCTGTTTTTT. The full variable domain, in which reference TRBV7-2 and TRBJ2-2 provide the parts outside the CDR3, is GAGVSQSPSNKVTEKGKDVELRCDPISGHTALYWYRQSLGQGLEFLIYFQGNSAPDKSGLPSDRFSAERTGGSVSTLTIQRTQQEDSAVYLCASSIVLVAGGPTGELFFGEGSRLTVL.

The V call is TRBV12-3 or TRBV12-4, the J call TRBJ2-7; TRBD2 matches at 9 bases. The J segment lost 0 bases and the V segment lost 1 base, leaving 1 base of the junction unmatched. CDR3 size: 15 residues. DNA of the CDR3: TGTGCCAGCAGTTTAGAGACTAGCGGCTCCTACGAGCAGTACTTC. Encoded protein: CASSLETSGSYEQYF.

CDR3 sequence reads: CASSLSGQTYEQYF. As DNA, the CDR3 is TGTGCCAGCAGTTTATCAGGACAAACCTACGAGCAGTACTTC. The chain is built from TRBV12-3 or TRBV12-4 and TRBJ2-7, with D possibly being TRBD1 (5 bases). This CDR3 region has 14 residues. V lost 2 bases, J lost 2 bases, and 10 bases lay in between.

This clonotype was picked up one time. In DNA, the CDR3 is TGTGCCAGCAGCTTAGAAGCTAGCATCGGAGAGACCCAGTACTTC. This encodes CASSLEASIGETQYF. This chain uses TRBV11-2 with TRBJ2-5, with D possibly matching TRBD2 (5 bases). Trimming removed 0 bases at V and 4 bases at J, with 12 bases between. This CDR3 contains 15 residues. Per the germline V gene, CDR1 is SGHAT and CDR2 is FQNNGV.

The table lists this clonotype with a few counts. The CDR3 sequence is CASSLLTVNTGELFF. The DNA for the CDR3 is TGTGCCAGCAGCTTGTTGACAGTTAACACCGGGGAGCTGTTTTTT. The V call is TRBV7-9, the J call TRBJ2-2, with D possibly being TRBD1 (5 bases). Per the germline V gene, CDR1 is SEHNR and CDR2 is FQNEAQ (reference sequence). Trimming took off 3 bases at V and 2 bases at J, with 10 bases between the two ends. The CDR3 consists of 15 residues. The whole variable domain, remainder taken from reference TRBV7-9 and TRBJ2-2, is DTGVSQNPRHKITKRGQNVTFRCDPISEHNRLYWYRQTLGQGPEFLTYFQNEAQLEKSRLLSDRFSAERPKGSFSTLEIQRTEQGDSAMYLCASSLLTVNTGELFFGEGSRLTVL.

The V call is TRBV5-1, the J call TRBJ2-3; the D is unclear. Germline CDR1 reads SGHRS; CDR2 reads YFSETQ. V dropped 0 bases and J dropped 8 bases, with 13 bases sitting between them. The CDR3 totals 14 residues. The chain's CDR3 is CASSLEVASGTQYF. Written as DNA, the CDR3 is TGCGCCAGCAGCTTGGAGGTTGCCTCAGGTACGCAGTATTTT.

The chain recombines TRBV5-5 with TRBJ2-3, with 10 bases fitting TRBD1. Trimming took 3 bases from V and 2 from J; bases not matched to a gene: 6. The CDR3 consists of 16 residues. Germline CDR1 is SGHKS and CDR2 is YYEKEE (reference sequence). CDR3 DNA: TGTGCCAGCAGCTGGACCGGGACAGGGGCCACAGATACGCAGTATTTT. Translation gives CASSWTGTGATDTQYF.